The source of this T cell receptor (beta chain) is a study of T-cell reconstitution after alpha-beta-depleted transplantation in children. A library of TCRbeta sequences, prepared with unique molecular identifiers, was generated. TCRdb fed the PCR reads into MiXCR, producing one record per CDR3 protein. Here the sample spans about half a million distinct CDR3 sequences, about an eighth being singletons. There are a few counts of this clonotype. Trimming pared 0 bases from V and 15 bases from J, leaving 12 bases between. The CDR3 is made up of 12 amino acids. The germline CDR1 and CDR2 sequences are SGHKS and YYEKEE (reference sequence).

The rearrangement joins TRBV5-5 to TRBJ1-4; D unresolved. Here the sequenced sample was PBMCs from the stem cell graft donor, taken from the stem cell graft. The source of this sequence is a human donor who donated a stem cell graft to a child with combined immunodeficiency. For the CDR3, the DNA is TGTGCCAGCAGCTTGGCGGAAACAGAAATGTTTTTT. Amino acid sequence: CASSLAETEMFF.